Listed below are T cell receptor beta chains from one sample, sequenced in a study of human T cells and chemical hapten exposure. TCRdb independently ran MiXCR on the RACE reads; one entry per CDR3 protein. Of around 110,000 distinct CDR3 sequences listed, around 10% were seen once; the top ten hold about 1.4%. Here the sequenced sample was whole blood, taken in connection with sensitization to the hapten diphenylcyclopropenone (DPC). The receptors were sampled from a woman aged 50 to 60 with alopecia areata. Some clones in this sample may be carry-over from other donors' samples. Each CDR3 is given with its conserved first and last residue. The order of the fields is clone size, J gene, CDR3 length, V gene, D gene, CDR3 protein, CDR3 DNA. The D gene is left open where the match is weak. The size of a clone is reported for some rows only, either as once, few or many, or as a class for expanded clones.

abundance: few; j_gene: TRBJ1-1; len: 13; v_gene: TRBV25-1; d_gene: -; CDR3aa: CASSARGGTEAFF; CDR3nt: TGTGCCAGCAGTGCCAGGGGAGGGACTGAAGCTTTCTTT
abundance: -; j_gene: TRBJ2-1; len: 14; v_gene: TRBV9; d_gene: -; CDR3aa: CASSGRDIYNEQFF; CDR3nt: TGTGCCAGCAGCGGTAGGGACATTTACAATGAGCAGTTCTTC
abundance: -; j_gene: TRBJ1-6; len: 14; v_gene: TRBV7-2; d_gene: -; CDR3aa: CASSLTPGPTPLHF; CDR3nt: TGTGCCAGCAGCTTAACCCCAGGGCCCACACCCCTCCACTTT
abundance: few; j_gene: TRBJ2-6; len: 15; v_gene: TRBV12-3/TRBV12-4; d_gene: -; CDR3aa: CASSLMATGANVLTF; CDR3nt: TGTGCCAGCAGTTTGATGGCAACCGGGGCCAACGTCCTGACTTTC
abundance: -; j_gene: TRBJ1-1; len: 13; v_gene: TRBV6-5; d_gene: -; CDR3aa: CASTPTVATEAFF; CDR3nt: TGTGCCAGCACACCGACAGTCGCCACTGAAGCTTTCTTT
abundance: many; j_gene: TRBJ1-4; len: 15; v_gene: TRBV14; d_gene: -; CDR3aa: CASSHFEGRGEKLFF; CDR3nt: TGTGCCAGCAGCCACTTCGAAGGTCGAGGGGAAAAACTGTTTTTT
abundance: few; j_gene: TRBJ2-3; len: 16; v_gene: TRBV7-6; d_gene: -; CDR3aa: CASSLDLSWRPDTQYF; CDR3nt: TGTGCCAGCAGCTTAGACCTGAGCTGGAGGCCAGATACGCAGTATTTT
abundance: -; j_gene: TRBJ2-1; len: 13; v_gene: TRBV7-9; d_gene: -; CDR3aa: CASSYDGGAEQFF; CDR3nt: TGTGCCAGCAGCTACGACGGAGGGGCTGAGCAGTTCTTC
abundance: many; j_gene: TRBJ1-4; len: 15; v_gene: TRBV7-9; d_gene: -; CDR3aa: CASSLEGGGREKLFF; CDR3nt: TGTGCCAGCAGCTTAGAAGGGGGAGGACGCGAAAAACTGTTTTTT
abundance: -; j_gene: TRBJ1-5; len: 13; v_gene: TRBV12-3/TRBV12-4; d_gene: -; CDR3aa: CASGTGLIQPQHF; CDR3nt: TGTGCCAGTGGAACAGGATTAATTCAGCCCCAGCATTTT
abundance: -; j_gene: TRBJ2-7; len: 15; v_gene: TRBV7-9; d_gene: -; CDR3aa: CASSLETANSYEQYF; CDR3nt: TGTGCCAGCAGCTTAGAGACGGCAAACTCCTACGAGCAGTACTTC
abundance: -; j_gene: TRBJ2-2; len: 14; v_gene: TRBV20-1; d_gene: -; CDR3aa: CSAGRTPGTGELFF; CDR3nt: TGCAGTGCGGGCCGGACCCCCGGAACCGGGGAGCTGTTTTTT
abundance: few; j_gene: TRBJ1-2; len: 13; v_gene: TRBV2; d_gene: TRBD1; CDR3aa: CASRTGADYGYTF; CDR3nt: TGTGCCAGCAGGACAGGGGCTGACTATGGCTACACCTTC
abundance: -; j_gene: TRBJ1-2; len: 15; v_gene: TRBV4-2; d_gene: -; CDR3aa: CASSRTGQTNYGYTF; CDR3nt: TGTGCCAGCAGCCGTACCGGACAGACGAACTATGGCTACACCTTC
abundance: -; j_gene: TRBJ1-4; len: 13; v_gene: TRBV6-5; d_gene: -; CDR3aa: CASSYYPHEKLFF; CDR3nt: TGTGCCAGCAGTTACTACCCACATGAAAAACTGTTTTTT
abundance: many; j_gene: TRBJ2-2; len: 15; v_gene: TRBV24-1; d_gene: -; CDR3aa: CATSDLLRDTGELFF; CDR3nt: TGTGCCACCAGTGATTTGCTGCGGGACACCGGGGAGCTGTTTTTT
abundance: -; j_gene: TRBJ1-2; len: 12; v_gene: TRBV28; d_gene: -; CDR3aa: CASSLSDSGYTF; CDR3nt: TGTGCCAGCAGTTTATCGGACAGCGGCTACACCTTC
abundance: -; j_gene: TRBJ1-1; len: 12; v_gene: TRBV29-1; d_gene: -; CDR3aa: CSAGTDYTEAFF; CDR3nt: TGCAGCGCCGGGACGGACTACACTGAAGCTTTCTTT
abundance: few; j_gene: TRBJ1-6; len: 14; v_gene: TRBV6-1; d_gene: -; CDR3aa: CASMRSLYNSPLHF; CDR3nt: TGTGCCAGCATGAGGTCTCTCTATAATTCACCCCTCCACTTT